This T cell receptor beta chain is drawn from a study of monozygotic twins with inflammatory bowel disease. No DNA is given; TCRdb re-called the 5' RACE reads and lists each CDR3 protein once. The sample yields some 150,000 distinct CDR3 sequences, of which the top ten take up roughly 2.4%. This CDR3 contains 15 residues. Germline V gene sequence: CDR1 KGHSH, CDR2 LQKENI. The V call is TRBV18, the J call TRBJ2-7; TCRdb designates TRBD1, a call that cannot be tested without DNA. The sequence was collected from a human donor with ulcerative colitis or Crohn's disease, or a healthy co-twin of an affected twin (not recorded which). The specimen was blood. The chain's CDR3 is CASSPAGTGFDEQYF.